This T cell receptor beta chain was found in a study of blood T cells in healthy people across ages. Background on the study: Researchers report that template switching captured about one barcoded beta molecule per two T cells.

At least 6.5 million PBMCs were isolated per sample. Sample-barcoded 5' priming and a J-beta primer mix drove a second PCR of 7 to 11 cycles. A single record per CDR3 protein comes from TCRdb applying MiXCR to the 5' RACE reads. The data hold more than 800,000 distinct CDR3 sequences, with 45% observed a single time. The CDR3 loop spans 18 amino acids. With 5 bases clipped from V and 2 bases from J, the junction kept 16 bases outside the gene matches. CDR1 is SGHRS and CDR2 is YFSETQ in the germline V gene. This clonotype was observed a few times. V and J are TRBV5-1 and TRBJ2-3; 8 nucleotides agree with TRBD1. The sequenced material came from blood. The TCR sequence derives from a woman aged 55 to 70 in good health. The CDR3 nucleotides read TGCGCCAGCAGAACGGGACAGGACGTATTGGAGCCCACAGATACGCAGTATTTT. Amino acids: CASRTGQDVLEPTDTQYF.